This entry lists 29 T cell receptor beta chains sequenced from one sample in a study of cytomegalovirus exposure and HLA in healthy donors. PCR employed 60 Vbeta and 13 Jbeta primers. Profiling relied on immunoSEQ multiplex PCR, and the TCRdb table lists in-frame clones only, not all of them. This sample yields around 150,000 clones, of which about 81% are seen a single time; around 0.91% belongs to the top ten. Sequences were obtained from PBMCs. The receptors here all came from a girl aged 2-10 years in good health and CMV-seropositive.

The V call is TRBV5-1, the J call TRBJ1-3; D remains ambiguous. V was shortened by 0 bases and J by 2 bases, with 9 bases between the two germline ends. This CDR3 is 15 amino acids long. Germline values: CDR1 SGHRS, CDR2 YFSETQ. The CDR3 DNA reads TGCGCCAGCAGCTTGGCCTCGGGAACTGGAAACACCATATATTTT. Protein: CASSLASGTGNTIYF.

The genes are TRBV28 and TRBJ2-6; 8 bases are a match to TRBD2. The CDR3 is 15 residues long. The germline gives CDR1 MDHEN, CDR2 SYDVKM. This chain's CDR3 is CAASSGGAGANVLTF. Written as DNA, the CDR3 is TGTGCTGCTTCGTCGGGGGGGGCTGGGGCCAACGTCCTGACTTTC.

V usage is TRBV30 and J usage is TRBJ2-3, with TRBD1 matching over 8 bases. The V segment lost 1 base and the J segment 8 bases; nucleotides outside the gene matches: 11. Germline values: CDR1 GTSNPN, CDR2 SVGIG (reference sequence). The CDR3 covers 15 residues. The CDR3 loop is CAWSEDRVRSSTQYF. CDR3 sequence (DNA): TGTGCCTGGAGTGAGGACAGGGTAAGGAGTAGTACGCAGTATTTT.

The rearrangement joins TRBV4-2 to TRBJ2-2; tentatively, D is TRBD2 (6 bases). The CDR3 totals 16 residues. The germline V gene encodes CDR1 LGHNA and CDR2 YNFKEQ. The germline V and J ends were trimmed by 0 bases and 2 bases, with 10 bases remaining between them. CDR3 sequence: CASSQDPGLNTGELFF. The DNA of the CDR3 is TGTGCCAGCAGCCAAGACCCGGGACTCAACACCGGGGAGCTGTTTTTT.

The rearrangement links TRBV9 to TRBJ2-2; TRBD1 matches 9 bases. Looked up from germline, CDR1 is SGDLS and CDR2 is YYNGEE. Trimming at V came to 7 bases and at J to 6 bases, leaving 19 bases not matched to a gene. There are 18 residues in the CDR3. The CDR3 DNA reads as TGTGCCAGCTCCCATCCAACTACGGGACAGGGTTCTCCCGGGGAGCTGTTTTTT. It is translated as CASSHPTTGQGSPGELFF.

This clone was counted a few times. The rearrangement joins TRBV4-2 to TRBJ2-1; TRBD2 matches 9 bases. Germline V gene lookup returns CDR1 LGHNA and CDR2 YNFKEQ. Trimming took 2 bases from V and 4 from J; bases not matched to a gene: 6. This CDR3 spans 16 amino acids. In nucleotides, the CDR3 is TGTGCCAGCAGCCAACATCCGACTAGCGGATACAATGAGCAGTTCTTC. Translated, it gives CASSQHPTSGYNEQFF.

This sequence joins TRBV6-1 and TRBJ2-7, with 7 bases lining up with TRBD1. Germline V lookup: CDR1 MNHNS, CDR2 SASEGT. The trim removed 8 bases at V and 5 bases at J, leaving 12 bases unmatched. The length of the CDR3 is 14 residues. CDR3 sequence reads: CASCVPGQRNEQYF. CDR3 sequence (DNA): TGTGCCAGCTGCGTTCCGGGACAGAGAAACGAGCAGTACTTC.

The V and J genes are TRBV29-1 and TRBJ2-1; TRBD2 might be the D (6 bases). V lost 4 bases, J lost 0 bases, and 10 bases lay in between. Germline V CDR1 and CDR2: SQVTM, ANQGSEA. The CDR3 loop spans 14 amino acids. The CDR3 DNA sequence: TGCAGCGTTGCGGGGGTAGACTCCTACAATGAGCAGTTCTTC. It specifies CSVAGVDSYNEQFF.

This clone was observed a few times. The rearrangement uses TRBV27 and TRBJ1-5; D uncertain. Germline V gene data show CDR1 as MNHEY and CDR2 as SMNVEV (reference sequence). Trimming took 7 bases from V and 1 from J, leaving 11 bases between them. The CDR3 totals 14 residues. The CDR3 is CASKTLNSNQPQHF. In DNA, the CDR3 is TGTGCCAGCAAAACTCTTAACAGCAATCAGCCCCAGCATTTT.

This chain joins TRBV27 and TRBJ2-2; D not certain. Germline V lookup: CDR1 MNHEY, CDR2 SMNVEV (reference sequence). The CDR3 covers 11 residues. Trimming removed 6 bases from V and 5 bases from J, with 4 bases in between. CDR3 nucleotides: TGTGCCAGCAGGAGAACCGGGGAGCTGTTTTTT. It codes for CASRRTGELFF.

The CDR3 is CASSFGRYEQYF. The CDR3 region has the DNA TGTGCCAGCAGTTTTGGTCGGTACGAGCAGTACTTC. The chain links TRBV28 to TRBJ2-7; the D is unclear. Trimming took 3 bases from V and 4 from J, leaving 7 bases between them. Germline V CDR1 and CDR2: MDHEN, SYDVKM. The CDR3 is 12 residues long.

This chain links TRBV2 with TRBJ1-2; D ambiguous. The V gene's germline CDR1 is SNHLY and CDR2 FYNNEI. This CDR3 comprises 13 residues. V was cut by 3 bases and J by 2 bases, with 7 bases left in between. The CDR3 DNA reads as TGTGCCAGCAGTGACACAGCAAACTATGGCTACACCTTC. It is translated as CASSDTANYGYTF. Supplemented by reference TRBV2 and TRBJ1-2, the full variable domain reads EPEVTQTPSHQVTQMGQEVILRCVPISNHLYFYWYRQILGQKVEFLVSFYNNEISEKSEIFDDQFSVERPDGSNFTLKIRSTKLEDSAMYFCASSDTANYGYTFGSGTRLTVV.

The chain has TRBV30 and TRBJ2-5, with D maybe TRBD1 (6 bases). CDR3 length: 12 amino acids. CDR1 is GTSNPN and CDR2 is SVGIG in the germline V gene (reference sequence). V dropped 7 bases and J dropped 2 bases, with 11 bases sitting between them. The CDR3 DNA follows: TGTGCCTACCTCGACAGGCAAGAGACCCAGTACTTC. Protein sequence: CAYLDRQETQYF. The whole variable domain, filled in from reference TRBV30 and TRBJ2-5, reads SQTIHQWPATLVQPVGSPLSLECTVEGTSNPNLYWYRQAAGRGLQLLFYSVGIGQISSEVPQNLSASRPQDRQFILSSKKLLLSDSGFYLCAYLDRQETQYFGPGTRLLVL.

This sequence joins TRBV28 and TRBJ2-7; unclear D gene. The CDR3 runs to 11 residues. CDR1 is MDHEN, CDR2 SYDVKM, per germline. V gave up 3 bases and J gave up 3 bases, with 3 bases separating them. DNA of the CDR3: TGTGCCAGCAGTTTCCTCTACGAGCAGTACTTC. Amino acids: CASSFLYEQYF. Together with reference TRBV28 and TRBJ2-7, the CDR3 gives the full variable domain: DVKVTQSSRYLVKRTGEKVFLECVQDMDHENMFWYRQDPGLGLRLIYFSYDVKMKEKGDIPEGYSVSREKKERFSLILESASTNQTSMYLCASSFLYEQYFGPGTRLTVT.

The V call is TRBV28, the J call TRBJ2-5; 7 bases line up with TRBD1. Germline V lookup: CDR1 MDHEN, CDR2 SYDVKM. This CDR3 spans 15 amino acids. Germline trimming cut 3 bases from V and 3 bases from J; bases unmatched to any gene: 7. The CDR3 is CASSFPGGREETQYF. The CDR3 nucleotides are TGTGCCAGCAGTTTCCCAGGGGGACGGGAAGAGACCCAGTACTTC.

V gene TRBV13 combines with J gene TRBJ2-3; D may be TRBD2 (6 bases). V lost 4 bases and J 0 bases, leaving 8 bases between the germline ends. Looked up from germline, CDR1 is PRHDT and CDR2 is FYEKMQ (reference sequence). The CDR3 is 14 residues long. CDR3 DNA: TGTGCCAGCAGCTCCGGGACTAGCACAGATACGCAGTATTTT. Encoded protein: CASSSGTSTDTQYF.

This clone came up once. The CDR3 bases are TGTGCCAGCAGCTTACTATTAGCTAATGAAAAACTGTTTTTT. Its translation: CASSLLLANEKLFF. The chain links TRBV13 to TRBJ1-4; D is uncertain. Germline V CDR1 and CDR2: PRHDT, FYEKMQ (reference sequence). Deletions cut 2 bases from V and 3 bases from J, with 7 bases between. The CDR3 covers 14 residues.

This sequence joins TRBV23-1 and TRBJ2-7; D perhaps matches TRBD1 (5 bases). TRBV23-1 is an open reading frame, and its role is uncertain. This CDR3 contains 13 residues. V lost 0 bases and J 5 bases, leaving 8 bases between the germline ends. CDR3 sequence: CASSQSREHEQYF. The CDR3 bases are TGCGCCAGCAGTCAATCCAGGGAACACGAGCAGTACTTC.

The chain is built from TRBV15 and TRBJ1-2, with 11 bases that match TRBD1. The CDR3 has 17 amino acids. V shed 0 bases, J shed 6 bases, and the junction held 9 bases outside the gene matches. Germline V gene lookup returns CDR1 LNHNV and CDR2 YYDKDF (reference sequence). Here the CDR3 DNA reads TGTGCCACCAGCAGAGATCAGGACAGGGGGCTTACGCATGGCTACACCTTC. This translates into CATSRDQDRGLTHGYTF.

The CDR3 bases are TGCGCCAGCAGCCCGGCACGGGGAGCGGGTAATGAAAAACTGTTTTTT. Its protein is CASSPARGAGNEKLFF. This chain joins TRBV5-1 and TRBJ1-4; D unclear. Deletions cut 4 bases from V and 4 bases from J, with 17 bases between. This CDR3 comprises 16 residues. Germline V gene data show CDR1 as SGHRS and CDR2 as YFSETQ. Based on the CDR3 plus reference TRBV5-1 and TRBJ1-4, the full variable domain is KAGVTQTPRYLIKTRGQQVTLSCSPISGHRSVSWYQQTPGQGLQFLFEYFSETQRNKGNFPGRFSGRQFSNSRSEMNVSTLELGDSALYLCASSPARGAGNEKLFFGSGTQLSVL.

A few counts support this clone. The chain recombines TRBV30 with TRBJ1-4; D unclear. Per the germline V gene, CDR1 is GTSNPN and CDR2 is SVGIG (reference sequence). CDR3 length equals 15 residues. The V end was cut by 0 bases, the J end by 5 bases, with 13 bases between. The CDR3 DNA is TGTGCCTGGAGTGTAAGACTTACTGGAAATGAAAAACTGTTTTTT. It encodes CAWSVRLTGNEKLFF.

V is TRBV5-1 and J is TRBJ2-7, with 11 bases matching TRBD2. Germline loops: CDR1 SGHRS, CDR2 YFSETQ. The CDR3 is made up of 14 amino acids. J was trimmed by 3 bases and V by 6 bases; bases with no gene match: 5. CDR3 sequence (DNA): TGCGCCAGCATGACCGGGACTAGCGGCTACGAGCAGTACTTC. Translated, it gives CASMTGTSGYEQYF.

The chain employs TRBV27 and TRBJ1-1; D remains ambiguous. Looked up from germline, CDR1 is MNHEY and CDR2 is SMNVEV (reference sequence). V was trimmed by 2 bases and J by 1 base, leaving 14 bases between them. This CDR3 is 16 amino acids long. The CDR3 DNA is TGTGCCAGCAGTTTAATTGGCCCAAGAGGGAACACTGAAGCTTTCTTT. It encodes CASSLIGPRGNTEAFF.

J is TRBJ2-5 and V is TRBV4-1; 9 bases are a match to TRBD2. The J segment lost 5 bases and the V segment lost 0 bases, leaving 16 bases of the junction unmatched. The CDR3 totals 19 residues. Germline CDR1 reads MGHRA; CDR2 reads YSYEKL. CDR3 coding DNA: TGCGCCAGCAGCCAAGAGGGGGGTTGGGCAACGAGCGGGAGGGAGACCCAGTACTTC. Translation: CASSQEGGWATSGRETQYF.

This CDR3 reads CASSLGAGAFGANVLTF. CDR3 bases: TGCGCCAGCAGCCTAGGGGCGGGAGCGTTTGGGGCCAACGTCCTGACTTTC. This rearrangement joins TRBV5-1 to TRBJ2-6; 7 bases agree with TRBD2. J lost 3 bases, V lost 4 bases, and 10 bases had no gene match. CDR1 is SGHRS, CDR2 YFSETQ, per germline. This CDR3 contains 17 residues.

The genes are TRBV12-5 and TRBJ1-2; a possible D gene is TRBD1 (5 bases). Germline loops: CDR1 LGHNT, CDR2 FRNRAP. V lost 0 bases, J lost 5 bases, and 19 bases lay in between. This CDR3 has 17 residues. CDR3 amino acids: CASGLVVSGGIKYGYTF. The CDR3 nucleotides are TGTGCTAGTGGTTTGGTAGTTTCGGGGGGGATAAAATATGGCTACACCTTC.

This clone was detected once. The chain carries TRBV10-3 and TRBJ2-1; 16 bases agree with TRBD2. The trim removed 5 bases at V and 10 bases at J, leaving 20 bases unmatched. The CDR3 runs to 20 residues. Germline assignment: CDR1 ENHRY and CDR2 SYGVKD. Here the CDR3 DNA reads TGTGCCATCAGTTGGACAGGGGGGACTAGCGGGAGGGATAATAAAGACGAGCAGTTCTTC. This translates into CAISWTGGTSGRDNKDEQFF.

Details on this clone: One junction end disagrees with the germline gene, perhaps due to a read error. The chain employs TRBV30 and TRBJ2-7; possibly TRBD2 for D (5 bases). CDR1 is GTSNPN and CDR2 is SVGIG in the germline V gene (reference sequence). The CDR3 runs 13 residues. The CDR3 sequence: CAWSAASKYGQYF. In DNA form, the CDR3 reads TGTGCCTGGAGCGCCGCTAGCAAGTACGGGCAGTACTTC.

By share, this clone counts as medium-sized. V is TRBV6-1 and J is TRBJ1-4; no clear D. The germline V gene encodes CDR1 MNHNS and CDR2 SASEGT. The CDR3 runs 18 residues. Trimming shortened V by 1 base and J by 0 bases, and 15 bases separated the two germline ends. The CDR3 nucleotides are TGTGCCAGCAGTGAAGAAACAGCCCGAGTTGCAACTAATGAAAAACTGTTTTTT. It is translated as CASSEETARVATNEKLFF.